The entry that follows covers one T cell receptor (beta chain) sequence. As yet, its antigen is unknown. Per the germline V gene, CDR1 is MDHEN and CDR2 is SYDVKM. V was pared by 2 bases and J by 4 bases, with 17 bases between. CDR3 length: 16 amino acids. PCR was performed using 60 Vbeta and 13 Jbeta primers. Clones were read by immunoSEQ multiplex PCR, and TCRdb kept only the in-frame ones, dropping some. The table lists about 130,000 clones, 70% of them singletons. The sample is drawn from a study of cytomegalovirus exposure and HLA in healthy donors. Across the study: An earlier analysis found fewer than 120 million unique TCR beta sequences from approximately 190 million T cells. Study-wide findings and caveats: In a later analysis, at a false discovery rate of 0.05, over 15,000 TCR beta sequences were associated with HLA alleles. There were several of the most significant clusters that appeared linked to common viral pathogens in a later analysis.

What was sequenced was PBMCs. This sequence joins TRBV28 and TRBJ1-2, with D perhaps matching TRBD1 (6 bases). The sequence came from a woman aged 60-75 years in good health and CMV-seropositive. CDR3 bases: TGTGCCAGCAGTTTAGGATGGGGGCGCAGCCGCTATGGCTACACCTTC. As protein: CASSLGWGRSRYGYTF.